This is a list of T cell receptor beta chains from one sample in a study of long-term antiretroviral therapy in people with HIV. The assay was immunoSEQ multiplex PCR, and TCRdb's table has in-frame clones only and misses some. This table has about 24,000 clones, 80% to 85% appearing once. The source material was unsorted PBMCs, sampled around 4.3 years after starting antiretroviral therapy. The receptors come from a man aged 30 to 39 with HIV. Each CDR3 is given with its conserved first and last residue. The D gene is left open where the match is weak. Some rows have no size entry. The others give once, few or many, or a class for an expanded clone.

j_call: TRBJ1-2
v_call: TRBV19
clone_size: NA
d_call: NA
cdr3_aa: CASTRTAGGYTF
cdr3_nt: TGTGCCAGTACTCGGACAGCCGGAGGCTACACCTTC

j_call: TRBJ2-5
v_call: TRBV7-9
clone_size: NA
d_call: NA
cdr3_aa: CASSLGGSQETQYF
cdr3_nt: TGTGCCAGCAGCTTAGGGGGTTCCCAAGAGACCCAGTACTTC

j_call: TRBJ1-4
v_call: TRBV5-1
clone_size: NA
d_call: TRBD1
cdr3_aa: CASSLVFRGRGTNEKLFF
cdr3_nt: TGCGCCAGCAGCTTGGTATTTAGGGGGCGAGGAACTAATGAAAAACTGTTTTTT

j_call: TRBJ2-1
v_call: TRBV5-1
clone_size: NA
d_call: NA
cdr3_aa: CASSLGGGDIPFF
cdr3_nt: TGCGCCAGCAGCTTGGGAGGGGGGGATATACCGTTCTTC

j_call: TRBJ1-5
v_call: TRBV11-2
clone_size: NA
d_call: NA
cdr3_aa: CASSLALNQPQHF
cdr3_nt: TGTGCCAGCAGCTTAGCCCTCAATCAGCCCCAGCATTTT

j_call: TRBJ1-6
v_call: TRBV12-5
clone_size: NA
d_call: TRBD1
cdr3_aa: CASGLGPDGTGDNSPLHF
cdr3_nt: TGTGCTAGTGGTTTAGGTCCCGACGGGACAGGGGATAATTCACCCCTCCACTTT

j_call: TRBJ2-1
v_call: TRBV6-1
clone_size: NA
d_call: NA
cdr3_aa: CASSEAADYNEQFF
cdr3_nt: TGTGCCAGCAGTGAAGCGGCAGACTACAATGAGCAGTTCTTC

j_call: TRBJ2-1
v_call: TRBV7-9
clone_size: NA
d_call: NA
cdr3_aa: CASSTGLAEDINEQFF
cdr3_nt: TGTGCCAGCAGCACGGGACTGGCCGAGGACATCAATGAGCAGTTCTTC

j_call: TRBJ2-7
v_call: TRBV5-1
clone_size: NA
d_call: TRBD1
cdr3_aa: CASSSNPGQINEQYF
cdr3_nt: TGCGCCAGCAGCTCTAATCCGGGACAGATCAACGAGCAGTACTTC

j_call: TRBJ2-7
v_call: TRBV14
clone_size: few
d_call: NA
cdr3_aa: CASSQSSGGWYEQYF
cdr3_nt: TGTGCCAGCAGCCAATCCTCGGGGGGCTGGTACGAGCAGTACTTC

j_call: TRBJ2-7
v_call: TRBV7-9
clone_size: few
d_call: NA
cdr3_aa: CASSHLVAVERAYEQYF
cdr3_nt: TGTGCCAGCAGCCACTTAGTCGCTGTGGAGAGGGCCTACGAGCAGTACTTC

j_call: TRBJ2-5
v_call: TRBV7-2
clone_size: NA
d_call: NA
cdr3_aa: CASSLNAGETQYF
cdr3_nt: TGTGCCAGCAGCTTAAACGCCGGAGAGACCCAGTACTTC

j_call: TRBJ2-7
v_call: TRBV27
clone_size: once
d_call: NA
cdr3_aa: CASSFGSPYEQYF
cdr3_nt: TGTGCCAGCAGTTTCGGGAGCCCCTACGAGCAGTACTTC

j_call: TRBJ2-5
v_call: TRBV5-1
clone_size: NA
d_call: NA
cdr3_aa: CASSQRGARQETQYF
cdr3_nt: TGCGCCAGCAGCCAACGGGGGGCGCGCCAAGAGACCCAGTACTTC

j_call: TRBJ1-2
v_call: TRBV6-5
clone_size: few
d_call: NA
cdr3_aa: CASSYDSLNYGYTF
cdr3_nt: TGTGCCAGCAGTTACGACAGCCTGAACTATGGCTACACCTTC

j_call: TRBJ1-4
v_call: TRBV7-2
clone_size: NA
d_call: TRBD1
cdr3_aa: CASSSSGTGREKLFF
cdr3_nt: TGTGCCAGCAGTTCCTCCGGGACAGGGCGGGAAAAACTGTTTTTT

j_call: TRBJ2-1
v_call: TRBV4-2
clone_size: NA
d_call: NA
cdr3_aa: CASSHRDRHNEQFF
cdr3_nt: TGTGCCAGCAGCCACCGGGACCGCCACAATGAGCAGTTCTTC

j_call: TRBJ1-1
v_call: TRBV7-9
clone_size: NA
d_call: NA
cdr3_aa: CASSLSGKTTEAFF
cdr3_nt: TGTGCCAGCAGCTTATCTGGGAAGACCACTGAAGCTTTCTTT

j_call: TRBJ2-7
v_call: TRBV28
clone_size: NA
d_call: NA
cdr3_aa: CASSLSQTEQYF
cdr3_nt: TGTGCCAGCAGTTTAAGCCAGACAGAGCAGTACTTC

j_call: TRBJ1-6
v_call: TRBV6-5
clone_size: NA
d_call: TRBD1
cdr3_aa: CASSYRGQSRKGSLHF
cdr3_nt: TGTGCCAGCAGTTACCGGGGACAGTCTCGGAAAGGGTCCCTCCACTTT

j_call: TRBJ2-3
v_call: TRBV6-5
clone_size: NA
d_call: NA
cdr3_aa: CASSWTQPRTDTQYF
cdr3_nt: TGTGCCAGCAGCTGGACGCAACCACGGACAGATACGCAGTATTTT

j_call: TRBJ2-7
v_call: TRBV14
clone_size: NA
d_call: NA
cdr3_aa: CASSQGLATSYEQYF
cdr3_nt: TGTGCCAGCAGCCAAGGTCTAGCGACCTCCTACGAGCAGTACTTC

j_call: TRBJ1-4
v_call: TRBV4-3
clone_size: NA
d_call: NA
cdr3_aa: CASSQDPSGFNEKLFF
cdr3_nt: TGCGCCAGCAGCCAAGATCCTTCAGGTTTTAATGAAAAACTGTTTTTT

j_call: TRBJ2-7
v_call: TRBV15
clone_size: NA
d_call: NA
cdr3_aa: CATSRDLANHEQYF
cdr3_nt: TGTGCCACCAGCAGAGATCTAGCGAACCACGAGCAGTACTTC

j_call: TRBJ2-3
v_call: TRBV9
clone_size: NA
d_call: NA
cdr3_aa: CASSVDGRGQYF
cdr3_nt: TGTGCCAGCAGCGTAGACGGGCGGGGACAGTATTTT

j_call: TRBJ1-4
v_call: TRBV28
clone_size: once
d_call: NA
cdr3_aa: CASGNEKLFF
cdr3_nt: TGTGCCAGCGGTAATGAAAAACTGTTTTTT

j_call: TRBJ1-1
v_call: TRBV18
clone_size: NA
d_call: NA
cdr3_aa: CASSPLTGLMNTEAFF
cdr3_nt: TGTGCCAGCTCACCACTGACGGGCCTGATGAACACTGAAGCTTTCTTT